This entry describes one T cell receptor (beta chain). The antigen is unknown. Donors in the study were healthy people who gave bone marrow. These donors counted as nominally healthy when sampled, but unrecorded immune exposures were likely. The record originates from a study of cytomegalovirus exposure and HLA in healthy donors. Study-wide results and caveats: The study listed around 150 cytomegalovirus-associated TCR beta chains.

The PCR used 60 Vbeta and 13 Jbeta primers. Original data processing: Later, an analysis found 75 million to 90 million unique TCR beta chains, and approximately 10 million of these were shared. Generated by immunoSEQ multiplex PCR, the TCRdb table keeps only in-frame clones and is missing some. The V and J calls and the clone size are those of that table, but D and trimming were determined from the DNA. The repertoire holds 120,000 or so clones, with 75% to 80% as singletons. The sequence came from a middle-aged woman in good health and CMV-seronegative. Sequencing was performed on PBMCs.

The CDR3 region is CASSADRANTEAFF. In nucleotides, the CDR3 is TGTGCCAGCAGTGCCGACAGGGCGAACACTGAAGCTTTCTTT. The chain employs TRBV7-9 and TRBJ1-1; TRBD1 matches 7 bases. The J segment lost 1 base and the V segment lost 6 bases, leaving 5 bases of the junction unmatched. The CDR3 totals 14 residues. CDR1 is SEHNR, CDR2 FQNEAQ, per germline (reference sequence).